The TCR beta chain described here comes from a study of T-cell reconstitution after alpha-beta-depleted transplantation in children. This clonotype was counted ten times or more. Unique molecular identifiers were incorporated during preparation of the TCRbeta library. TCRdb re-called the PCR reads through MiXCR, storing one row per CDR3 protein. Of a few hundred thousand distinct CDR3 sequences in the sample, approximately 12% are singletons; the top ten hold 5% to 6%. The clonotype was recovered from a human donor who donated a stem cell graft to a child with combined immunodeficiency. This specimen consisted of PBMCs from the stem cell graft donor, obtained from the stem cell graft.

The CDR3 loop is CASSPKQGPDTQYF. CDR3 coding DNA: TGTGCCAGCAGCCCCAAACAGGGCCCAGATACGCAGTATTTT. The chain couples TRBV27 to TRBJ2-3, with D tentatively TRBD1 (6 bases). Germline values: CDR1 MNHEY, CDR2 SMNVEV (reference sequence). V lost 6 bases and J 4 bases, leaving 14 bases between the germline ends. CDR3 size: 14 residues.